Given below is one TCR beta chain in context. This clone's antigen is unknown. Per-base quality was not reported, and no clone a single base away is much larger than it. This sample stems from a study of blood T cell repertoires in COVID-19 (dated by TCRdb to 2020 to 2022). A note on the overall study: Samples from collaborators originated in the United States, Italy and Spain and spanned both the acute and convalescent phases of COVID-19. The prospective study material was composed of cDNA or gDNA derived from T cells, B-cell-depleted T cells, or PBMCs. Subjects who had been exposed to COVID-19, were actively infected with it, or had recovered from it provided the deeply sampled blood TCRbeta repertoires that made up the dataset. A freely available public database, intended as a resource for researchers studying the immune response to SARS-CoV-2, is where the repertoires were released. The samples were drawn from the first 160 participants of the ongoing ImmuneRACE study and from some 1,300 subjects provided by 6 global collaborators. A de-identified subject ID, COVID-19 status, age in years and sex were almost always included in the sample metadata. Where available, HLA class I and class II types were obtained from metadata supplied by the sample provider rather than from assay-based typing. The full study reports these points: Clinical and demographic metadata were provided uncurated, with the amount varying by source and participant.

Collaborating institutions collected whole blood in K2EDTA tubes following their own protocols. Collaborator samples were shipped for TCRbeta analysis as frozen whole blood, isolated PBMCs, or DNA extracted from either sample type. A distance of 13 bases separates the germline ends of V and J, which lose 5 bases and 3 bases respectively. The CDR3 runs 14 residues from the cysteine to the phenylalanine. Only CDR3 DNA remains: 42 bases, in frame from the first base. According to the germline V gene, CDR1 reads SGHAT and CDR2 reads FQNNGV. The immunoSEQ Assay, a bias-controlled multiplex PCR, was used to amplify TCRbeta CDR3 regions from genomic DNA. In the paper's pipeline: Within the assay, amplification of reference gene primers was used to estimate how many nucleated cells each sample contained. To quantify the absolute abundance of each unique TCRbeta CDR3 rearrangement, sequence reads were collapsed and filtered. For each sample, productive Simpson clonality was calculated as the square root of Simpson's diversity index across productive rearrangements. TCRdb obtained this table from immuneACCESS and retained in-frame rearrangements with V and J assigned. These tables miss some clones; where compared with another copy, unresolved V genes account for less than half of the shortfall, and the remainder is unexplained. V, J and clone size are taken as reported in that table, and D and trimming were inferred from the DNA itself. The sample data list approximately 390,000 clones, and 90% of these were observed just once. Of the sample, around 6.3% is held by the ten largest clones.

Sequenced input: peripheral blood. In this chain, TRBV11-2 is recombined with TRBJ1-2; tentative D gene TRBD1, with 6 bases matching. This clonotype originated in a man aged 18 to 35 with active or convalescent COVID-19. The nucleotide sequence is given as TGTGCCAGCAGCCCAGGGGTTTCTTACTATGGCTACACCTTC. The encoded protein is CASSPGVSYYGYTF.